In this sample, the clone carrying this T cell receptor beta chain turned up a few times. The sample originates from a study of blood T cell repertoires in COVID-19. Background on the study: Donors in the United States, Italy and Spain gave samples during acute or convalescent COVID-19. PBMCs, B-cell-depleted T cells, or T cells were the source of the cDNA or gDNA that made up the material.

Using immunoSEQ multiplex PCR, the repertoire was profiled, and TCRdb retains in-frame clones only, with some absent. The data contain 200,000 or so clones, around 83% of them singletons. With 3 bases clipped from V and 2 bases from J, the junction kept 10 bases outside the gene matches. From germline, CDR1 is LNHDA and CDR2 SQIVND (reference sequence). The CDR3 runs 17 residues. The V gene is TRBV19, the J gene TRBJ1-2; 9 bases line up with TRBD1. Sequenced: peripheral blood. The TCR was taken from a woman in her thirties or forties with acute or convalescent COVID-19. The CDR3 sequence: CASSMSGQGKRNYGYTF. CDR3 sequence (DNA): TGTGCCAGTAGTATGTCAGGACAGGGGAAGAGGAACTATGGCTACACCTTC.